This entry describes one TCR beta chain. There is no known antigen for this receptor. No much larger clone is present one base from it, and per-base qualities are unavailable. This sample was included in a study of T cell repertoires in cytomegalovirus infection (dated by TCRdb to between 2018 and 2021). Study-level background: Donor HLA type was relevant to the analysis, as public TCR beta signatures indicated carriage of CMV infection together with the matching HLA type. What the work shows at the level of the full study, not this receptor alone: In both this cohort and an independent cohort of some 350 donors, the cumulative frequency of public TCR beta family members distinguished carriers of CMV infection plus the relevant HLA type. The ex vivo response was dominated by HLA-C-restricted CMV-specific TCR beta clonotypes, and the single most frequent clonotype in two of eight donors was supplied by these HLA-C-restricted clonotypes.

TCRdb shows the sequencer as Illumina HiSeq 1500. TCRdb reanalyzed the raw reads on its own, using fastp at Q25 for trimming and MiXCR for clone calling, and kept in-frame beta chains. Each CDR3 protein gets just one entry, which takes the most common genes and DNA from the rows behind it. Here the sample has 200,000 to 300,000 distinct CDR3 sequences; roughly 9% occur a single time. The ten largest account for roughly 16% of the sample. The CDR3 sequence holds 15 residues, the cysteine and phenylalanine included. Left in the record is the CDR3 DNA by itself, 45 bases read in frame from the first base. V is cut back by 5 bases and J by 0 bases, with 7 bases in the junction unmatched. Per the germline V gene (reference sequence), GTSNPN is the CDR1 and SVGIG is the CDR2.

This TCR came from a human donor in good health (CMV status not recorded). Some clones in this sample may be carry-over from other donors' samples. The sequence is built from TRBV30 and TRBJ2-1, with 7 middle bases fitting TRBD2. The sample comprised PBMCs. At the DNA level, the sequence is TGTGCCTGGGTTAAGCGGGATAGCTCCTACAATGAGCAGTTCTTC. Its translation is CAWVKRDSSYNEQFF.